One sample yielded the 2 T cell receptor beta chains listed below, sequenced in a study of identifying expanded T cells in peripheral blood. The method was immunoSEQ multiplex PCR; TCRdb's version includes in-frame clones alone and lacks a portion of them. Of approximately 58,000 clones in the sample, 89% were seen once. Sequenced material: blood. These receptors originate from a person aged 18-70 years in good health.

CDR3 region: CASSLQGPSSYEQYF. The CDR3 nucleotides read TGTGCCAGCAGTCTACAGGGTCCGAGCTCCTACGAGCAGTACTTC. V and J are TRBV6-5 and TRBJ2-7; D is possibly TRBD1 (6 bases). V was cut by 5 bases and J by 0 bases, with 14 bases left in between. The CDR3 is made up of 15 amino acids. Germline V gene sequence: CDR1 MNHEY, CDR2 SVGAGI.

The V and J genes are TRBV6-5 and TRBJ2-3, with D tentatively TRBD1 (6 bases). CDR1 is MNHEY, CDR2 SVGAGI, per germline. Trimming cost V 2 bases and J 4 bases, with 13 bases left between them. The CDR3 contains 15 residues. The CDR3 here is CASSYTAGEADTQYF. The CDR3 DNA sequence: TGTGCCAGCAGTTACACCGCAGGGGAAGCAGATACGCAGTATTTT.